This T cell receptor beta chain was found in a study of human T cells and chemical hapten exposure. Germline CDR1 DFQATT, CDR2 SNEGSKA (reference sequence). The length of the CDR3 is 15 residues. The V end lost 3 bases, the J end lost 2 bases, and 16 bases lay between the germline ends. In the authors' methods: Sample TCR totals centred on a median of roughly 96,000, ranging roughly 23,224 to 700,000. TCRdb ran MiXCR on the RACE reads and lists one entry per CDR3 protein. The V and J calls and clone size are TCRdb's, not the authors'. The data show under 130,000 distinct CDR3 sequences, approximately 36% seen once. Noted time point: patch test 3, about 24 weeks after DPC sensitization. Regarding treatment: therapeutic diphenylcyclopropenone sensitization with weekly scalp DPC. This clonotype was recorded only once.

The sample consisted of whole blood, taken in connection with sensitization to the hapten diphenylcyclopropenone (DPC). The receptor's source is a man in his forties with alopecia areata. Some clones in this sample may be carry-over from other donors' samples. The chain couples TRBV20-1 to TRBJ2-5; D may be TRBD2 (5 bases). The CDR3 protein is CSASGFGGPQETQYF. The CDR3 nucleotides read TGCAGTGCTAGTGGATTTGGCGGGCCACAAGAGACCCAGTACTTC.